What follows are 5 T cell receptor beta chains derived from one specimen sequenced in a study of spatial heterogeneity in lung cancer (dated by TCRdb to between 2018 and 2021). Sample time point, as interpreted from the label and publication: blood at routine non-recurrence follow-up after resection. Without any cell sorting, TCR sequencing was performed on whole RNA extracted either from tumor and nontumor lung tissue or from cryopreserved PBMC samples. Library preparation was by 5' RACE. Sequencing relied on a NextSeq 500. Using fastp at Q25 and MiXCR, TCRdb reprocessed the public reads and kept productive beta chains. For every CDR3 protein sequence, its rows merge into one entry that carries the most common genes and DNA. The sample table records around 110,000 distinct CDR3 sequences; roughly an eighth of these occur just once. The ten largest clones capture over 15% of the sample. Sample: PBMCs, taken at follow-up. These receptors originate from a male donor with early-stage non-small cell lung cancer.

This chain connects TRBV27 to TRBJ1-1; 11 bases match TRBD1. The length of the CDR3 is 17 residues. Unmatched junction bases numbered 8, after V lost 4 bases and J lost 1 base. Per the germline V gene, CDR1 is MNHEY and CDR2 is SMNVEV (reference sequence). The CDR3 loop is CASSSDRGHFGNTEAFF. The CDR3 DNA sequence: TGTGCCAGCAGTTCGGACAGGGGGCATTTTGGGAACACTGAAGCTTTCTTT.

This chain connects TRBV7-2 to TRBJ1-5; unclear D gene. Germline V gene lookup returns CDR1 SGHTA and CDR2 FQGNSA. The CDR3 contains 13 residues. V was pared by 3 bases and J by 4 bases, with 7 bases between. CDR3 DNA: TGTGCCAGCAGCTTTTGGGAGAATCAGCCCCAGCATTTT. It is translated as CASSFWENQPQHF.

V is TRBV7-2 and J is TRBJ2-1, with 7 bases matching TRBD2. The CDR3 has 15 amino acids. The ends lost 2 bases at V and 3 bases at J; junction bases unmatched: 4. Germline V gene data show CDR1 as SGHTA and CDR2 as FQGNSA. CDR3 amino acids: CASSLNGGNYNEQFF. CDR3 nucleotides: TGTGCCAGCAGCTTAAACGGGGGGAACTACAATGAGCAGTTCTTC.

This clonotype has ten or more counts. V and J are TRBV6-5 and TRBJ1-1; D not certain. Germline CDR1 is MNHEY and CDR2 is SVGAGI. CDR3 size: 13 residues. Trimming pared 0 bases from V and 4 bases from J, leaving 6 bases between. This CDR3 reads CASSYSEFTEAFF. The CDR3, as DNA: TGTGCCAGCAGTTACTCGGAGTTCACTGAAGCTTTCTTT.

This clonotype was seen repeatedly, ten times or more. V and J are TRBV24-1 and TRBJ2-3; D ambiguous. This CDR3 has 14 amino acids. Trimming cost V 6 bases and J 0 bases, with 9 bases left between them. Germline assignment: CDR1 KGHDR and CDR2 SFDVKD. CDR3 amino acids: CATSRASSTDTQYF. The CDR3 nucleotides read TGTGCCACCAGTCGGGCGTCTAGCACAGATACGCAGTATTTT.